The T cell receptor beta chain under discussion was sequenced for a study of spatial heterogeneity in lung cancer (dated by TCRdb to the late 2010s). For the study in its entirety: Donors were some 67 patients with early-stage, untreated non-small cell lung cancer from the lung TRACERx cohort. In non-small cell lung cancer, the study quantitatively compared TCR alpha and beta repertoires across several tumor regions, matched nontumor lung, and blood. In the raw uncorrected reads, each unique combination of TCR and UMI appeared more than ten times on average. At surgery, hundreds of tumor regions, some 61 matched nontumor lung samples and 56 PBMC samples were TCR-sequenced for both alpha and beta chains. Nonsynonymous mutation counts, determined by whole-exome sequencing of tumor tissue, were related to features of the TCR repertoire. Follow-up PBMC samples were sequenced whenever available, with a median time to follow-up of around two years after resection. Beta-chain transcripts were consistently detected in greater numbers than alpha-chain transcripts, which likely reflects a higher abundance of beta-chain transcripts.

Libraries were made using 5' RACE. The sequencer listed for this sample is NextSeq 500. To allow correction of PCR and sequencing errors, the TCR library protocol tagged every TCR cDNA molecule with a unique molecular identifier. The paper's data handling went like this. Decombinator tools were used for TCR identification, UMI-based error correction and CDR3 extraction. Expanded TCRs were defined as those above a frequency of 2 per 1,000, corresponding to the top 1% of the tumor frequency distribution. Each repertoire was subsampled 100 times to 5,000 TCRs, after which Renyi diversity was computed with the R vegan package. CDR3 similarity networks were built from amino acid triplet string-kernel similarity, with CDR3s being connected when pairwise similarity was above 0.82. Using fastp trimming at Q25 and MiXCR clonotype assembly, TCRdb reanalyzed the public sequencing data and kept in-frame beta chains. Each CDR3 protein appears once, grouped with its most common genes and DNA. Here the V and J calls rest on TCRdb's processing, not on the authors' analysis. The sample profile shows about 47,000 distinct CDR3 sequences; about 12% of them were found once. The ten largest clonotypes hold around 32% of the sample.

In regard to this clonotype: Its specific antigen is unknown. One base away there is no much larger clone; base qualities are not given.

Results and caveats for the whole study, not just this receptor: Confirming at a functional level the hypothesis that regional TCRs recognize regional mutations was considered to require additional single-cell paired TCR alpha and beta sequencing. Only roughly 15 patients were included in the comparisons of baseline and follow-up blood repertoires. Ubiquitous expanded tumor TCRs were detected in blood more often at tumor resection than at routine follow-up.

Sample time point, as interpreted from the label and publication: blood at routine non-recurrence follow-up after resection. For TCR sequencing, whole RNA was extracted from tumor and nontumor lung tissue, or from cryopreserved PBMC samples, and no cell sorting was done. Patients were selected for TCR sequencing only if sufficient RNA was available from at least two tumor regions. The CDR3 starts with the cysteine, ends with the phenylalanine, and has 16 residues. The kept DNA is CDR3 alone, 48 bases in frame from the first base. This TCR derives from a male donor with early-stage non-small cell lung cancer. Recombination linked TRBV1 to TRBJ1-1; the table assigns TRBD1, which was not confirmed against the DNA. TRBV1 is deemed a pseudogene. Sequencing was performed on PBMCs, taken at follow-up. The DNA sequence is given as TGCACCAGCAGCCAAGACACTCCAGGGGGATTCACTGAAGCTTTCTTT. Translated, it reads CTSSQDTPGGFTEAFF.